What follows describes a single T cell receptor beta chain. Its antigen is unknown. This likely came from a read error, as a far larger clone is one base away. Amplification used 60 Vbeta primers and 13 Jbeta primers. TCRdb's table, derived via immunoSEQ multiplex PCR, lists solely in-frame clones and lacks some. The sample has about 110,000 clones, about 80% seen once. The data derive from a study of cytomegalovirus exposure and HLA in healthy donors. In germline, CDR1 is MNHNS, CDR2 SASEGT. This CDR3 is 14 amino acids long. Whole-study results and caveats: Presence/absence analysis assumed near-uniform sequencing depth across donors. The dataset shows that most TCR sequences were rare, while some public TCRs occurred in many donors. Later analysis indicated greater clonal expansion among HLA-associated TCR beta chains than among equally common other chains.

The sequence derives from a woman between 50 and 59 years old in good health and CMV-seropositive. This chain links TRBV6-1 with TRBJ2-7; possibly TRBD1 for D (6 bases). The sample comprised PBMCs. The CDR3 here is CASSEWQGIYEQNF. The CDR3 DNA reads TGTGCCAGCAGTGAATGGCAGGGGATCTACGAGCAGAACTTC.